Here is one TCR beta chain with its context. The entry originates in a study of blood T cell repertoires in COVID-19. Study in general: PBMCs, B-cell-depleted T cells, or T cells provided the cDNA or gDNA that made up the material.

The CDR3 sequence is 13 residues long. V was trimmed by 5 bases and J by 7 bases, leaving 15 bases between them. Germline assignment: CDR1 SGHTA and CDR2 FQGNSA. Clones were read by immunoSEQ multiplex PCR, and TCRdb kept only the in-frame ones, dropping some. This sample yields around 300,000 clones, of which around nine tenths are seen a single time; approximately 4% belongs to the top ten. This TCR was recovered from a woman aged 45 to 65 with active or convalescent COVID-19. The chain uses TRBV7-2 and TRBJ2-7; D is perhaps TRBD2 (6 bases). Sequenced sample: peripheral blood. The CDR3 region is CASSPRVGGEQYF. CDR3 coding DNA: TGTGCCAGCAGCCCCCGGGTGGGGGGTGAGCAGTACTTC.